Listed below are T cell receptor beta chains from one sample, sequenced in a study of blood T cell repertoires in COVID-19. The protocol was immunoSEQ multiplex PCR, while the TCRdb copy is restricted to in-frame clones and leaves out a portion. This table has around 290,000 clones, around 90% appearing once. The sequencing sample was made of PBMCs or T cells enriched from blood (not recorded which). Receptors originate from a woman in her 40s who had recovered from COVID-19. The CDR3 runs from the conserved cysteine through the conserved F or W. Each record gives: D gene, J gene, CDR3 length, clone size, V gene, CDR3 protein, CDR3 DNA. The D gene is left open where the match is weak. Some rows have no size entry. The others give once, few or many, or a class for an expanded clone.

NA TRBJ2-1 18 NA TRBV27 CASSLPTSPGVSNNEQFF TGTGCCAGCAGTTTACCCACGTCTCCAGGGGTGTCTAACAATGAGCAGTTCTTC
NA TRBJ1-2 11 NA TRBV20-1 CSATRAMGYTF TGCAGTGCTACCAGGGCAATGGGCTACACCTTC
NA TRBJ1-6 16 NA TRBV18 CASSPEGGPINSPLHF TGTGCCAGCTCACCTGAGGGGGGGCCAATCAATTCACCCCTCCACTTT
NA TRBJ1-3 17 NA TRBV3-1/TRBV3-2 CASSRLGLTGSGNTIYF TGTGCCAGCAGCCGTCTAGGGTTGACAGGTTCTGGAAACACCATATATTTT
TRBD1 TRBJ1-4 15 few TRBV3-1/TRBV3-2 CASSLRQGAGEKLFF TGTGCCAGCAGCCTCCGACAGGGGGCTGGTGAAAAACTGTTTTTT
TRBD1 TRBJ1-2 14 NA TRBV9 CASSATGQVRGYTF TGTGCCAGCAGCGCCACTGGACAGGTGCGCGGCTACACCTTC
NA TRBJ2-7 13 NA TRBV10-2 CASSESSTARQYF TGCGCCAGCAGTGAGTCGTCAACAGCTCGGCAGTACTTC
TRBD1 TRBJ1-3 18 NA TRBV18 CASSANLSKQGGGNTIYF TGTGCCAGCTCAGCCAACTTATCGAAGCAGGGGGGAGGAAACACCATATATTTT
NA TRBJ2-1 15 NA TRBV30 CAWTTGRAELSEQFF TGTGCCTGGACAACAGGCAGGGCTGAGCTTAGCGAGCAGTTCTTC
TRBD1 TRBJ2-5 14 NA TRBV19 CASSAQGAAETQYF TGTGCCAGTAGTGCCCAGGGGGCGGCGGAGACCCAGTACTTC
TRBD1 TRBJ1-4 15 NA TRBV5-1 CASSTTGGTNEKLFF TGCGCCAGCAGCACAACAGGGGGCACTAATGAAAAACTGTTTTTT